This T cell receptor beta chain was documented in a study of long-term antiretroviral therapy in people with HIV. Study results and caveats: HIV repertoires showed narrower CDR3 length ranges than controls.

Run at survey level, the immunoSEQ assay was version v3.0. Only in-frame clones appear in the TCRdb table, and some are missing; sequencing was by immunoSEQ multiplex PCR. The sample holds tens of thousands of clones, 84% seen once. Note on this clone: The antigen is undetermined.

The sample here was unsorted PBMCs, taken 0.5 years before starting antiretroviral therapy. This TCR derives from a man aged 35 to 55 with HIV.

CDR3 protein: CASSLPGTGNEQFF. The CDR3 bases are TGTGCCAGCAGCTTACCCGGGACAGGGAATGAGCAGTTCTTC. This chain connects TRBV7-3 to TRBJ2-1, with 9 bases aligning to TRBD1. CDR1 is SGHTA and CDR2 is FQGTGA in the germline V gene. The CDR3 spans 14 residues. V trimming: 2 bases; J trimming: 7 bases; junction bases outside the gene matches: 3.